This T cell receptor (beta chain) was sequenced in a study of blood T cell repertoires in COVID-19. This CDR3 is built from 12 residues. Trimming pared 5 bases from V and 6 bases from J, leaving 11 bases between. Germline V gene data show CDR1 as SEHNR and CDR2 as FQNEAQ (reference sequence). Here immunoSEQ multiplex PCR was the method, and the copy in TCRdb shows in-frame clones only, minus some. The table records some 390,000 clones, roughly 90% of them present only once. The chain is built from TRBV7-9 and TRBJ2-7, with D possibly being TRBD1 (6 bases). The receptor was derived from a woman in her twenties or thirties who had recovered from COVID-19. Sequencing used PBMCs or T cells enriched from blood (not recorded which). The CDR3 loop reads CASSPGTLEQYF. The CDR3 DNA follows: TGTGCCAGCAGCCCCGGGACACTCGAGCAGTACTTC.